The 8 T cell receptor beta chains given below trace back to one sample, sequenced in a study of early stage breast cancer tumors. Generated by immunoSEQ multiplex PCR, the TCRdb table keeps only in-frame clones and is missing some. Among some 11,000 clones, approximately 72% were seen once, and the ten largest hold 22%. Sequences were obtained from breast tumor tissue. These receptors all come from a person aged 40 to 49 with breast cancer.

This clone ranks as large. The chain combines TRBV18 with TRBJ2-1; possible D gene TRBD1, 6 bases. CDR1 and CDR2 (germline): KGHSH, LQKENI. V lost 3 bases to trimming and J lost 6 bases, with 18 bases between them. The CDR3 loop spans 16 amino acids. CDR3 DNA: TGTGCCAGCTCACCCGGGACACAATTACCGGGCAATGAGCAGTTCTTC. It specifies CASSPGTQLPGNEQFF.

The chain has TRBV21-1 and TRBJ2-3; TRBD2 reflects the table's D call only, with no check against the DNA. TRBV21-1 is a recognized pseudogene. The CDR3 has 19 residues. The CDR3 sequence is CASSKDEIAGAGGTDTQYF. CDR3 DNA: TGTGCCAGCAGCAAAGACGAAATAGCGGGAGCGGGTGGCACAGATACGCAGTATTTT.

V usage is TRBV19 and J usage is TRBJ2-7; D gene unclear. The CDR3 is 13 amino acids. The V gene's germline CDR1 is LNHDA and CDR2 SQIVND (reference sequence). Trimming removed 4 bases at V and 2 bases at J, with 9 bases between. Here the CDR3 DNA reads TGTGCCAGTAGTAAGGGTAAAGCCTACGAGCAGTACTTC. It translates to CASSKGKAYEQYF.

CDR3 amino acids: CASSSTGGAEQYF. In nucleotides, the CDR3 is TGTGCCAGCAGCTCCACAGGGGGCGCGGAGCAGTATTTT. V usage is TRBV2 and J usage is TRBJ2-3, with 9 bases aligning to TRBD1. Germline loops: CDR1 SNHLY, CDR2 FYNNEI. The CDR3 totals 13 residues. With V trimmed by 6 bases and J by 11 bases, 9 bases remained unmatched.

This clone has a single count. This chain connects TRBV5-4 to TRBJ1-6; the match to TRBD1 covers 11 bases. The CDR3 loop spans 14 amino acids. V lost 5 bases to trimming and J lost 10 bases; unmatched junction nucleotides: 5. Looked up from germline, CDR1 is SGHNT and CDR2 is YYREEE (reference sequence). CDR3: CASSNRDRGSPLHF. In DNA form, the CDR3 reads TGTGCCAGCAGTAACCGGGACAGGGGGTCACCCCTCCACTTT. The whole variable domain, filled in from reference TRBV5-4 and TRBJ1-6, reads ETGVTQSPTHLIKTRGQQVTLRCSSQSGHNTVSWYQQALGQGPQFIFQYYREEENGRGNFPPRFSGLQFPNYSSELNVNALELDDSALYLCASSNRDRGSPLHFGNGTRLTVT.

As DNA, the CDR3 is TGTGCCTGGAGTCGTCGGGACTCTGGAAACACCATATATTTT. This encodes CAWSRRDSGNTIYF. V and J are TRBV30 and TRBJ1-3; D uncertain. This CDR3 is 14 amino acids long. CDR1 is GTSNPN, CDR2 SVGIG, per germline (reference sequence). With 2 bases removed from V and 0 bases from J, the gap between germline ends came to 8 bases.

This chain uses TRBV30 with TRBJ2-3, with 12 bases aligning to TRBD2. Germline lookup yields CDR1 GTSNPN and CDR2 SVGIG (reference sequence). The CDR3 totals 16 residues. V dropped 6 bases and J dropped 0; count of bases not matched to a gene: 7. CDR3 bases: TGTGCCTGCCAGGGCACTAGCGGGAGGAGCACAGATACGCAGTATTTT. It codes for CACQGTSGRSTDTQYF.

V and J are TRBV9 and TRBJ2-1; TRBD1 is a possible D gene (5 bases). V was trimmed by 4 bases and J by 4 bases, leaving 21 bases between them. There are 17 residues in the CDR3. CDR1 SGDLS and CDR2 YYNGEE come from the germline V gene. This chain's CDR3 is CASSFSPLAGIYNEQFF. CDR3 sequence (DNA): TGTGCCAGCAGCTTCTCACCTTTGGCAGGGATATACAATGAGCAGTTCTTC.